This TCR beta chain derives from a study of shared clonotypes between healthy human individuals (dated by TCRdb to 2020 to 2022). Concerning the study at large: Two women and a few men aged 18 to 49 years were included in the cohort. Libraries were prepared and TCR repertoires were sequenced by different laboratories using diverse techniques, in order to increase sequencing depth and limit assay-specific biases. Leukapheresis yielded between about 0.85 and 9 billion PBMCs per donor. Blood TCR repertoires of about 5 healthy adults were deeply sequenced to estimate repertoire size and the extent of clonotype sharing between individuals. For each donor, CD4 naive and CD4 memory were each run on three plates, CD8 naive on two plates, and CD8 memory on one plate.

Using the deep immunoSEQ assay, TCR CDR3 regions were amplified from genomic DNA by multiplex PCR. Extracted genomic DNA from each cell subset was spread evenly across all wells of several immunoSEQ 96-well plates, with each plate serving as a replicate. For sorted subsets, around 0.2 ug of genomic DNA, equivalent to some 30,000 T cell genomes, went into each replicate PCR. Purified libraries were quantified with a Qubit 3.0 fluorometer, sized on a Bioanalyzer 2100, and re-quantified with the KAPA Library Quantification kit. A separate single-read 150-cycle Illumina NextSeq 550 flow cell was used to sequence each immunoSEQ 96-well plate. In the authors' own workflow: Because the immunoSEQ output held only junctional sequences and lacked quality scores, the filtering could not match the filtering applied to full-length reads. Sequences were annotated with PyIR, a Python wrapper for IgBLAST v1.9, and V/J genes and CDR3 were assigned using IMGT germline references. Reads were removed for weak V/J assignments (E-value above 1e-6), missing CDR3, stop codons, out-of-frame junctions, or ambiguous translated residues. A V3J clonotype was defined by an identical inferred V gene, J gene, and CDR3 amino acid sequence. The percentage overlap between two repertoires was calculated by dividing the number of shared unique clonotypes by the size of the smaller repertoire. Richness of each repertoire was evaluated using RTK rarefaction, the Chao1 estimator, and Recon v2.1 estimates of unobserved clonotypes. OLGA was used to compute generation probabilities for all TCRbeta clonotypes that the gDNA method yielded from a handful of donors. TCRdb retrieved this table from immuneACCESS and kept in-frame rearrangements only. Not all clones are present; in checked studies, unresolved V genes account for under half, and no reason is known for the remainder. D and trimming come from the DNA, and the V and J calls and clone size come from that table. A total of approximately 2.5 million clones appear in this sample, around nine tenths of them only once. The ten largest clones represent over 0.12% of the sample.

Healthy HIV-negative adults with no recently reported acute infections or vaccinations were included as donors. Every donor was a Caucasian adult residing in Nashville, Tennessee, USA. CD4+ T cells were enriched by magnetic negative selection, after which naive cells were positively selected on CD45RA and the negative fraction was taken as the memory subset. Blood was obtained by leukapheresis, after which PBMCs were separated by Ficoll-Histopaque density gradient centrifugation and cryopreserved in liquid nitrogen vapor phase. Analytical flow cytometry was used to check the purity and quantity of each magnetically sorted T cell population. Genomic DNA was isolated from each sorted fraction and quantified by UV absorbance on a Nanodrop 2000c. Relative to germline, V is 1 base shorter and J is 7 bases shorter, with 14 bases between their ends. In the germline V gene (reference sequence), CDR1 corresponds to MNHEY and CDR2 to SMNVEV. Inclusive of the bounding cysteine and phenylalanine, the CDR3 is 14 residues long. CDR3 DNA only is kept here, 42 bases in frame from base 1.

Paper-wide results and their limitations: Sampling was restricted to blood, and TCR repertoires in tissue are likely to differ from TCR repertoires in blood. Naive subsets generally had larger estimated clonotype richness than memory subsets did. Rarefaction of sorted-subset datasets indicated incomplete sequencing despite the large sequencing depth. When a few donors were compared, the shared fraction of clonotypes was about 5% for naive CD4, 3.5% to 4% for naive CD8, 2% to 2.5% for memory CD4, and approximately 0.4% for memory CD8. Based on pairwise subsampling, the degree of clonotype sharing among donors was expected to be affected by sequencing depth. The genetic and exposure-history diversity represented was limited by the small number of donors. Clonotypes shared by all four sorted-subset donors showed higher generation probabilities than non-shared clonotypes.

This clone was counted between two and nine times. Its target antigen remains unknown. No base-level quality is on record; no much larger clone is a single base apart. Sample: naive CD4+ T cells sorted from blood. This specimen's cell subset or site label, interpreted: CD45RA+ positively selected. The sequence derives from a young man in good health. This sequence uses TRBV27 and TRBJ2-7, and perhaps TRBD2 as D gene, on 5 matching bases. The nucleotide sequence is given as TGTGCCAGCAGTTTATGGGCCGGGAAAATTGAGCAGTACTTC. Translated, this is CASSLWAGKIEQYF.